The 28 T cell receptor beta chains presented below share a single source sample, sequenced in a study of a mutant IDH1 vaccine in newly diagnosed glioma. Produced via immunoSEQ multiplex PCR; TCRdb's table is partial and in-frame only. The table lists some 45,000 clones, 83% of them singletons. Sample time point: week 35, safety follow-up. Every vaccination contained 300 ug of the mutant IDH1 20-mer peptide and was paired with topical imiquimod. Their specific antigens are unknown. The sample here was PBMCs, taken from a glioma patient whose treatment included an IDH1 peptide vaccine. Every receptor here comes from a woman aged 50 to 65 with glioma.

The CDR3 protein is CASSFTGTGNEQYF. DNA for the CDR3: TGCGCCAGCAGCTTTACCGGGACAGGGAACGAGCAGTACTTC. The J gene is TRBJ2-7, the V gene TRBV5-1; 9 positions agree with TRBD1. In germline, CDR1 is SGHRS, CDR2 YFSETQ. There are 14 residues in the CDR3. V was pared by 2 bases and J by 5 bases, with 5 bases of the junction left unmatched.

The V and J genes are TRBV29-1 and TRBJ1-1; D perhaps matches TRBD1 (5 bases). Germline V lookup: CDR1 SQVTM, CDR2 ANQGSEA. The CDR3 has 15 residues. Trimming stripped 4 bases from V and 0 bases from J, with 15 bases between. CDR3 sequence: CSVVYGTGLNTEAFF. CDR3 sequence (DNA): TGCAGCGTTGTGTACGGGACGGGATTGAACACTGAAGCTTTCTTT.

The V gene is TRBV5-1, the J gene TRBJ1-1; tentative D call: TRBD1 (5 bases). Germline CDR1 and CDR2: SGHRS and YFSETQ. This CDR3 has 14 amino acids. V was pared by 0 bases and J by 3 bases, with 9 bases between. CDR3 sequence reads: CASSLGGAYTEAFF. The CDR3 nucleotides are TGCGCCAGCAGCTTGGGAGGGGCATACACTGAAGCTTTCTTT. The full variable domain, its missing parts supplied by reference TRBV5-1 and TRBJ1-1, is KAGVTQTPRYLIKTRGQQVTLSCSPISGHRSVSWYQQTPGQGLQFLFEYFSETQRNKGNFPGRFSGRQFSNSRSEMNVSTLELGDSALYLCASSLGGAYTEAFFGQGTRLTVV.

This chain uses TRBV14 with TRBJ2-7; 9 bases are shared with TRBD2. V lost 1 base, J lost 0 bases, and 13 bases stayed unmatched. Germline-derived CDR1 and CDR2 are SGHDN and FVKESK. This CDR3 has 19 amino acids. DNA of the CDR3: TGTGCCAGCAGCCAAGTCATGCCTAGCGGGGCTTTTATCTCCTACGAGCAGTACTTC. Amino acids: CASSQVMPSGAFISYEQYF.

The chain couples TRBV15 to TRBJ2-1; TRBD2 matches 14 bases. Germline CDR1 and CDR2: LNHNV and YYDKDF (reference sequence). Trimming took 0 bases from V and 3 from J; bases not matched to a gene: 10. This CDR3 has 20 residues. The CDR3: CATSRDATSGGGLVYNEQFF. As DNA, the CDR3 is TGTGCCACCAGCAGAGATGCGACTAGCGGGGGGGGCCTAGTCTACAATGAGCAGTTCTTC. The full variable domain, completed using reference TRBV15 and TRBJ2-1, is DAMVIQNPRYQVTQFGKPVTLSCSQTLNHNVMYWYQQKSSQAPKLLFHYYDKDFNNEADTPDNFQSRRPNTSFCFLDIRSPGLGDTAMYLCATSRDATSGGGLVYNEQFFGPGTRLTVL.

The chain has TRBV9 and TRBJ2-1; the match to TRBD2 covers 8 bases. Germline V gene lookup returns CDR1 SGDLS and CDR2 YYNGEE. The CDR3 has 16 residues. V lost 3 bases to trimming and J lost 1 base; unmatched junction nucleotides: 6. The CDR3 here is CASSGRGGHSYNEQFF. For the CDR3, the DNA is TGTGCCAGCAGCGGGCGCGGGGGGCATTCCTACAATGAGCAGTTCTTC.

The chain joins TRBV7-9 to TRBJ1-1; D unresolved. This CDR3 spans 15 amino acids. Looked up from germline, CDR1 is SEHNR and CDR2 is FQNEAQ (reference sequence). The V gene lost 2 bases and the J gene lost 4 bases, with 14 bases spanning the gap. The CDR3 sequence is CASSLYPAASTEAFF. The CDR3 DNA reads TGTGCCAGCAGCTTATATCCGGCAGCGAGCACTGAAGCTTTCTTT.

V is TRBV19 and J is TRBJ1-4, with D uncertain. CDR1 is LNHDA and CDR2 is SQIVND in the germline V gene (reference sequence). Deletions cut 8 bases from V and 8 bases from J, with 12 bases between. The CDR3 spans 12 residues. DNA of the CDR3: TGTGCCAGTGATGCGACGGGAGAAAAACTGTTTTTT. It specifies CASDATGEKLFF.

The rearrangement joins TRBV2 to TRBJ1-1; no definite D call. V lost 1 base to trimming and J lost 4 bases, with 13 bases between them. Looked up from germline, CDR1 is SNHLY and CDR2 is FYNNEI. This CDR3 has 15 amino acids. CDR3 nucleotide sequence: TGTGCCAGCAGTGAAGATGCGGGCGAAGGCACTGAAGCTTTCTTT. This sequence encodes CASSEDAGEGTEAFF.

CDR3 bases: TGCGCCAGCAGGGCGTCTCCCGTTATGAACACTGAAGCTTTCTTT. Its translation is CASRASPVMNTEAFF. The chain employs TRBV4-3 and TRBJ1-1; D gene ambiguous. The V end was cut by 6 bases, the J end by 0 bases, with 14 bases between. Germline assignment: CDR1 LGHNA and CDR2 YSLEER. This CDR3 has 15 residues.

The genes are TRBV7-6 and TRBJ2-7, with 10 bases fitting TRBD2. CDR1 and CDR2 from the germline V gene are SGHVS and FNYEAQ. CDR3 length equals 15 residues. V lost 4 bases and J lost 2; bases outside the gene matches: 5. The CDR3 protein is CASSSRLAGPYEQYF. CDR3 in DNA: TGTGCCAGCAGCTCCCGACTAGCGGGCCCCTACGAGCAGTACTTC. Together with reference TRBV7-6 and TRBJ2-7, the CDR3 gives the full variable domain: GAGVSQSPRYKVTKRGQDVALRCDPISGHVSLYWYRQALGQGPEFLTYFNYEAQQDKSGLPNDRFSAERPEGSISTLTIQRTEQRDSAMYRCASSSRLAGPYEQYFGPGTRLTVT.

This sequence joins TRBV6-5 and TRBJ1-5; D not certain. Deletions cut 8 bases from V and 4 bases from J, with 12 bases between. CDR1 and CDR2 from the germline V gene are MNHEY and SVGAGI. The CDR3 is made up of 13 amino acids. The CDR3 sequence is CASCRVPNQPQHF. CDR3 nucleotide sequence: TGTGCCAGCTGCCGGGTCCCAAATCAGCCCCAGCATTTT.

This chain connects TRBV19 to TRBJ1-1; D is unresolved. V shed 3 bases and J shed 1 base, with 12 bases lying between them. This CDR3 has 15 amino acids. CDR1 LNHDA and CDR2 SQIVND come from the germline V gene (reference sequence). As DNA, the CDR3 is TGTGCCAGTAGTATTACGGGATACTCGAACACTGAAGCTTTCTTT. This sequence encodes CASSITGYSNTEAFF. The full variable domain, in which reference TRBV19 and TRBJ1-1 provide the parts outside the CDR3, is DGGITQSPKYLFRKEGQNVTLSCEQNLNHDAMYWYRQDPGQGLRLIYYSQIVNDFQKGDIAEGYSVSREKKESFPLTVTSAQKNPTAFYLCASSITGYSNTEAFFGQGTRLTVV.

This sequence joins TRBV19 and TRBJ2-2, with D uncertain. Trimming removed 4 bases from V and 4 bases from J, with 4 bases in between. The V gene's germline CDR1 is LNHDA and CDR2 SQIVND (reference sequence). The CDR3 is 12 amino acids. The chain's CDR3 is CASSKATGELFF. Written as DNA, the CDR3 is TGTGCCAGTAGTAAGGCCACCGGGGAGCTGTTTTTT. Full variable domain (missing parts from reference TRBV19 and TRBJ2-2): DGGITQSPKYLFRKEGQNVTLSCEQNLNHDAMYWYRQDPGQGLRLIYYSQIVNDFQKGDIAEGYSVSREKKESFPLTVTSAQKNPTAFYLCASSKATGELFFGEGSRLTVL.

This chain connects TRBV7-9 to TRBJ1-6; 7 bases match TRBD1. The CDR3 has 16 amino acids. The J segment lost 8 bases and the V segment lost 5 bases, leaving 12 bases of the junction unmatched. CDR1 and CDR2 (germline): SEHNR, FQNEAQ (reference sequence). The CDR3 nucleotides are TGTGCCAGCAGCGGAGACCTACAGGGGTATGATTCACCCCTCCACTTT. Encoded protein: CASSGDLQGYDSPLHF.

The CDR3 loop reads CASSLVGQPIEQYF. For the CDR3, the DNA is TGTGCCAGCAGCTTAGTTGGGCAGCCCATCGAGCAGTACTTC. V and J are TRBV7-8 and TRBJ2-7; D is undetermined. CDR3 size: 14 residues. In germline, CDR1 is SGHVS, CDR2 FQNEAQ. The V gene lost 1 base and the J gene lost 6 bases, with 13 bases spanning the gap.

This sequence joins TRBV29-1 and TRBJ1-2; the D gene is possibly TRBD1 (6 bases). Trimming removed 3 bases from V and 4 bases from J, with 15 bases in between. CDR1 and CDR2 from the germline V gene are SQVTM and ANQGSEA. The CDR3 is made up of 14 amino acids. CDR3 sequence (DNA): TGCAGCGTTGATGGTTCTGACAGGCCCTATGGCTACACCTTC. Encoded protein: CSVDGSDRPYGYTF.

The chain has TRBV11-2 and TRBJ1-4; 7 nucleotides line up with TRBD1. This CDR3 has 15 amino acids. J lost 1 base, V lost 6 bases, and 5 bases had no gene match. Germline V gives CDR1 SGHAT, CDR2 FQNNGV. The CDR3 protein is CASRGGGQTNEKLFF. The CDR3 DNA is TGTGCCAGCAGGGGAGGGGGCCAAACTAATGAAAAACTGTTTTTT.

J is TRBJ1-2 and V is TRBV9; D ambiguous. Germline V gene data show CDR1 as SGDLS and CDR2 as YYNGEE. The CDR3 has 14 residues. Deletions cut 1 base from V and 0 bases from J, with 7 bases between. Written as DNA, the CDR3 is TGTGCCAGCAGCGTAATAGGCTCTAACTATGGCTACACCTTC. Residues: CASSVIGSNYGYTF.

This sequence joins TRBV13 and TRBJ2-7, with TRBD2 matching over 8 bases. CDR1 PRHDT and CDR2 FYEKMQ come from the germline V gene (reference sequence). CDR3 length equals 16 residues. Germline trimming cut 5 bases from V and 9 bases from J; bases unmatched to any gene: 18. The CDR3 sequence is CASSEIGTRGAGGQYF. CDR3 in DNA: TGTGCCAGCAGCGAAATTGGGACACGGGGTGCGGGGGGGCAGTACTTC.

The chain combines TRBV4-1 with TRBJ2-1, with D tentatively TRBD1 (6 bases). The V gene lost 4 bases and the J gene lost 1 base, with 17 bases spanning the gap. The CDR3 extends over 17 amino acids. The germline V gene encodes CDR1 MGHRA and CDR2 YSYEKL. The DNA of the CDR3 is TGCGCCAGCAGCCCCACAATTGGGGGCAGGTCCTACAATGAGCAGTTCTTC. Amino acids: CASSPTIGGRSYNEQFF.

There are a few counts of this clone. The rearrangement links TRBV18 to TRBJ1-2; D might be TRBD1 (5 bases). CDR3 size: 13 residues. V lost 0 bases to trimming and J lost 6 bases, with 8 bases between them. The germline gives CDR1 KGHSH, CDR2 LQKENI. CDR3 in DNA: TGTGCCAGCTCACCACCCGGGGGAGATGGCTACACCTTC. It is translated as CASSPPGGDGYTF.

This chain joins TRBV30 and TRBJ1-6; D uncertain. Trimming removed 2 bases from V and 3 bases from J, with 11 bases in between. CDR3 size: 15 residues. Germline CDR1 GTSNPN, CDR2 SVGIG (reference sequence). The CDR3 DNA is TGTGCCTGGAGTTTAGAGAGCTTCTATAATTCACCCCTCCACTTT. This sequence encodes CAWSLESFYNSPLHF.

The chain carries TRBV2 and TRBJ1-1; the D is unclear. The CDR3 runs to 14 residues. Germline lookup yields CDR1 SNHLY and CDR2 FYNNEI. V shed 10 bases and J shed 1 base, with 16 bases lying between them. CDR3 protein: CATSSQLGNTEAFF. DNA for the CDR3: TGTGCCACCTCCTCTCAGCTAGGGAACACTGAAGCTTTCTTT.

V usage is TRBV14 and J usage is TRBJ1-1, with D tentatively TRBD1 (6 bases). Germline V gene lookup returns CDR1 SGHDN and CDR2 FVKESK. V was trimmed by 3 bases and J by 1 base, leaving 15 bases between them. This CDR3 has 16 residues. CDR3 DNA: TGTGCCAGCAGCCACGGAACAGGGTGGAGGAACACTGAAGCTTTCTTT. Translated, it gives CASSHGTGWRNTEAFF.

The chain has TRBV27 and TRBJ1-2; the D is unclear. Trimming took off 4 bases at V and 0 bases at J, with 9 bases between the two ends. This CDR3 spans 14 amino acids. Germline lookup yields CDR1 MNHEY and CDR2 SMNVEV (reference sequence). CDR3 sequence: CASSSAVANYGYTF. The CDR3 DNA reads TGTGCCAGCAGTTCGGCCGTGGCTAACTATGGCTACACCTTC.

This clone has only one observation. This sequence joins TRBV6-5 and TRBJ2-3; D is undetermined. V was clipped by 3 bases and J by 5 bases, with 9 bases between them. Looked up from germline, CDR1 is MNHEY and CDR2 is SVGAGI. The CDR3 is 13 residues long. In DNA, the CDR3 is TGTGCCAGCAGTTATAATCGAAGAGATACGCAGTATTTT. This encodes CASSYNRRDTQYF.

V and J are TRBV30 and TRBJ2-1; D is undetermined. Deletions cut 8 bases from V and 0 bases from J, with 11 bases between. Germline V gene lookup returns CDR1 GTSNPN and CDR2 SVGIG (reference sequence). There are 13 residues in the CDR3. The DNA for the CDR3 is TGTGCCCACGAAGACCTCTCCTACAATGAGCAGTTCTTC. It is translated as CAHEDLSYNEQFF.